The rows below give T cell receptor beta chains drawn from one sample of a study of technical replicates of blood from a handful of donors. Some clones are missing from TCRdb's copy, which holds only in-frame ones; the method was immunoSEQ multiplex PCR. In the table there are 60,000 to 80,000 clones, more than 85% of which are singletons. Sequencing input: PBMCs. All receptors derive from a human donor in good health. Some clones in this sample may be carry-over from other donors' samples. Each CDR3 is given with its conserved first and last residue. A D gene is named only where the DNA matches it firmly. A clone size is listed for some rows: how often the clone was seen (once, few, many), or a class if it is expanded.

clone size: NA
J gene: TRBJ2-5
D gene: TRBD2
V gene: TRBV10-3
CDR3 protein: CAIRPGLAGETQYF
CDR3 DNA: TGTGCCATCAGACCGGGACTAGCGGGGGAGACCCAGTACTTC

clone size: NA
J gene: TRBJ1-2
D gene: TRBD1
V gene: TRBV12-5
CDR3 protein: CASGPDRALGYTF
CDR3 DNA: TGTGCTAGTGGTCCCGACAGGGCTCTGGGCTACACCTTC

clone size: once
J gene: TRBJ2-4
D gene: TRBD2
V gene: TRBV2
CDR3 protein: CAARASGRLDIQYF
CDR3 DNA: TGTGCCGCTCGGGCTAGCGGGAGGTTGGACATTCAGTACTTC

clone size: NA
J gene: TRBJ2-2
D gene: TRBD2
V gene: TRBV2
CDR3 protein: CASSTTTGGAGELFF
CDR3 DNA: TGTGCCAGCAGTACAACGACGGGGGGTGCCGGGGAGCTGTTTTTT

clone size: NA
J gene: TRBJ2-1
D gene: NA
V gene: TRBV6-6
CDR3 protein: CASSPTRKTQFF
CDR3 DNA: TGTGCCAGCAGTCCGACTAGGAAGACGCAGTTCTTC

clone size: NA
J gene: TRBJ2-7
D gene: NA
V gene: TRBV7-8
CDR3 protein: CASSLDGDSYEQYF
CDR3 DNA: TGTGCCAGCAGCTTAGACGGGGATTCCTACGAGCAGTACTTC

clone size: NA
J gene: TRBJ2-7
D gene: TRBD2
V gene: TRBV6-1
CDR3 protein: CASTALAGPYEQYF
CDR3 DNA: TGTGCCAGCACTGCACTAGCGGGTCCCTACGAGCAGTACTTC

clone size: NA
J gene: TRBJ2-7
D gene: TRBD1
V gene: TRBV7-9
CDR3 protein: CASSLARATGVTEQYF
CDR3 DNA: TGTGCCAGCAGCTTAGCGCGTGCGACAGGGGTTACCGAGCAGTACTTC

clone size: NA
J gene: TRBJ2-7
D gene: NA
V gene: TRBV6-1
CDR3 protein: CASSEVGESSYEQYF
CDR3 DNA: TGTGCCAGCAGTGAAGTAGGGGAAAGCTCCTACGAGCAGTACTTC

clone size: NA
J gene: TRBJ2-7
D gene: TRBD2
V gene: TRBV7-9
CDR3 protein: CASSPPTSGGVYEQYF
CDR3 DNA: TGTGCCAGCAGCCCCCCCACTAGCGGGGGAGTCTACGAGCAGTACTTC

clone size: NA
J gene: TRBJ2-5
D gene: TRBD1
V gene: TRBV29-1
CDR3 protein: CSGRDRGPFETQYF
CDR3 DNA: TGCAGCGGCCGAGACAGGGGGCCTTTCGAGACCCAGTACTTC

clone size: NA
J gene: TRBJ2-6
D gene: TRBD2
V gene: TRBV7-8
CDR3 protein: CASSPYPIAGVAGANVLTF
CDR3 DNA: TGTGCCAGCAGCCCCTACCCAATAGCGGGAGTGGCAGGGGCCAACGTCCTGACTTTC

clone size: once
J gene: TRBJ1-6
D gene: TRBD1
V gene: TRBV6-6
CDR3 protein: CASKGQGDSPLHF
CDR3 DNA: TGTGCCAGCAAGGGACAGGGGGACTCACCCCTCCACTTT

clone size: once
J gene: TRBJ1-2
D gene: NA
V gene: TRBV6-5
CDR3 protein: CASRTLTAAYGYTF
CDR3 DNA: TGTGCCAGTCGTACTTTGACAGCTGCCTATGGCTACACCTTC

clone size: NA
J gene: TRBJ2-7
D gene: NA
V gene: TRBV4-2
CDR3 protein: CASSQEENASYEQYF
CDR3 DNA: TGTGCCAGCAGCCAAGAGGAGAACGCTTCCTACGAGCAGTACTTC

clone size: NA
J gene: TRBJ2-7
D gene: NA
V gene: TRBV7-2
CDR3 protein: CASSLNTRWDEQYF
CDR3 DNA: TGTGCCAGCAGCTTAAACACTAGATGGGACGAGCAGTACTTC

clone size: NA
J gene: TRBJ1-6
D gene: NA
V gene: TRBV6-1
CDR3 protein: CASSGRSVENSPLHF
CDR3 DNA: TGTGCCAGCAGTGGTCGCAGCGTAGAAAATTCACCCCTCCACTTT

clone size: NA
J gene: TRBJ2-3
D gene: TRBD2
V gene: TRBV2
CDR3 protein: CASSRTSGSKDTQYF
CDR3 DNA: TGTGCCAGCAGTAGGACTAGCGGGAGTAAGGATACGCAGTATTTT

clone size: NA
J gene: TRBJ2-5
D gene: TRBD1
V gene: TRBV5-1
CDR3 protein: CASSAGARGRETQYF
CDR3 DNA: TGCGCCAGCAGCGCTGGGGCGAGGGGGCGAGAGACCCAGTACTTC

clone size: NA
J gene: TRBJ2-7
D gene: NA
V gene: TRBV10-3
CDR3 protein: CAISDVTGFSYEQYF
CDR3 DNA: TGTGCCATCAGTGACGTTACGGGATTCAGCTACGAGCAGTACTTC

clone size: once
J gene: TRBJ2-2
D gene: NA
V gene: TRBV29-1
CDR3 protein: CSVESGFGELFF
CDR3 DNA: TGCAGCGTTGAATCAGGGTTCGGGGAGCTGTTTTTT

clone size: NA
J gene: TRBJ1-5
D gene: TRBD1
V gene: TRBV18
CDR3 protein: CASSETGVNQPQHF
CDR3 DNA: TGTGCCAGCTCGGAAACAGGGGTCAATCAGCCCCAGCATTTT

clone size: NA
J gene: TRBJ2-7
D gene: TRBD2
V gene: TRBV18
CDR3 protein: CASSPGLAPYEQYF
CDR3 DNA: TGTGCCAGCTCACCAGGACTAGCGCCCTACGAGCAGTACTTC

clone size: NA
J gene: TRBJ1-1
D gene: NA
V gene: TRBV6-6
CDR3 protein: CASSSDSYTEAFF
CDR3 DNA: TGTGCCAGCAGTTCGGACAGTTACACTGAAGCTTTCTTT

clone size: NA
J gene: TRBJ2-3
D gene: TRBD2
V gene: TRBV15
CDR3 protein: CATSRDPPAGVLTDTQYF
CDR3 DNA: TGTGCCACCAGCAGAGATCCGCCAGCGGGGGTTCTTACAGATACGCAGTATTTT

clone size: NA
J gene: TRBJ1-5
D gene: TRBD1
V gene: TRBV6-6
CDR3 protein: CASRGLIDRDQPQHF
CDR3 DNA: TGTGCCAGCAGAGGCCTAATCGACAGGGATCAGCCCCAGCATTTT

clone size: NA
J gene: TRBJ1-5
D gene: TRBD1
V gene: TRBV19
CDR3 protein: CASSIAGTGGSQPQHF
CDR3 DNA: TGTGCCAGTAGTATAGCAGGGACAGGGGGCAGTCAGCCCCAGCATTTT

clone size: few
J gene: TRBJ1-1
D gene: NA
V gene: TRBV7-3
CDR3 protein: CASSYDPDTEAFF
CDR3 DNA: TGTGCCAGCAGCTATGATCCGGACACTGAAGCTTTCTTT

clone size: NA
J gene: TRBJ1-5
D gene: NA
V gene: TRBV21-1
CDR3 protein: CASSKEGGQPQHF
CDR3 DNA: TGTGCCAGCAGCAAAGAGGGAGGTCAGCCCCAGCATTTT

clone size: NA
J gene: TRBJ2-3
D gene: TRBD1
V gene: TRBV7-2
CDR3 protein: CASSLTGNTDTQYF
CDR3 DNA: TGTGCCAGCAGCTTGACAGGGAACACAGATACGCAGTATTTT

clone size: once
J gene: TRBJ2-7
D gene: TRBD2
V gene: TRBV6-5
CDR3 protein: CASSYSGSSGGFEQYF
CDR3 DNA: TGTGCCAGCAGTTACTCGGGGAGTAGCGGGGGGTTCGAGCAGTACTTC

clone size: once
J gene: TRBJ2-7
D gene: NA
V gene: TRBV7-3
CDR3 protein: CASSPRGGYEQYF
CDR3 DNA: TGTGCCAGCAGCCCCCGAGGGGGCTACGAGCAGTACTTC

clone size: NA
J gene: TRBJ2-7
D gene: TRBD2
V gene: TRBV27
CDR3 protein: CASSLRLAESYEQYF
CDR3 DNA: TGTGCCAGCAGTTTGAGACTAGCGGAGTCCTACGAGCAGTACTTC

clone size: NA
J gene: TRBJ2-1
D gene: TRBD2
V gene: TRBV7-9
CDR3 protein: CASSFAGGSYNEQFF
CDR3 DNA: TGTGCCAGCAGCTTTGCGGGGGGCTCCTACAATGAGCAGTTCTTC

clone size: NA
J gene: TRBJ1-1
D gene: NA
V gene: TRBV2
CDR3 protein: CASRPGSGDFEAFF
CDR3 DNA: TGTGCCAGCAGGCCGGGATCGGGAGATTTCGAAGCTTTCTTT

clone size: NA
J gene: TRBJ2-5
D gene: TRBD2
V gene: TRBV7-2
CDR3 protein: CASSYLAGVWETQYF
CDR3 DNA: TGTGCCAGCAGCTATCTAGCGGGTGTATGGGAGACCCAGTACTTC

clone size: NA
J gene: TRBJ2-1
D gene: NA
V gene: TRBV7-9
CDR3 protein: CASSFSTARVGYNEQFF
CDR3 DNA: TGTGCCAGCAGCTTTTCCACCGCTAGAGTCGGGTACAATGAGCAGTTCTTC

clone size: NA
J gene: TRBJ1-4
D gene: NA
V gene: TRBV5-1
CDR3 protein: CASSLGQANEKLFF
CDR3 DNA: TGCGCCAGCAGCTTGGGACAGGCTAATGAAAAACTGTTTTTT

clone size: NA
J gene: TRBJ2-1
D gene: TRBD2
V gene: TRBV19
CDR3 protein: CASSSGGGSNEQFF
CDR3 DNA: TGTGCCAGTAGTAGCGGGGGGGGCAGCAATGAGCAGTTCTTC

clone size: NA
J gene: TRBJ1-1
D gene: NA
V gene: TRBV7-8
CDR3 protein: CASSLAPRQAPTEAFF
CDR3 DNA: TGTGCCAGCAGCTTAGCGCCCCGACAGGCGCCTACTGAAGCTTTCTTT

clone size: NA
J gene: TRBJ2-7
D gene: NA
V gene: TRBV7-2
CDR3 protein: CASSFFSGANSYEQYF
CDR3 DNA: TGTGCCAGCAGCTTTTTTTCAGGGGCTAACTCCTACGAGCAGTACTTC

clone size: NA
J gene: TRBJ1-6
D gene: NA
V gene: TRBV10-1
CDR3 protein: CASSEDRNSPLHF
CDR3 DNA: TGCGCCAGCAGTGAGGACAGGAATTCACCCCTCCACTTT

clone size: NA
J gene: TRBJ2-7
D gene: NA
V gene: TRBV5-6
CDR3 protein: CASSLSSSSGEQYF
CDR3 DNA: TGTGCCAGCAGCTTGTCTAGCTCCTCTGGCGAGCAGTACTTC

clone size: NA
J gene: TRBJ2-2
D gene: TRBD1
V gene: TRBV7-8
CDR3 protein: CASSNRDSGTGELFF
CDR3 DNA: TGTGCCAGCAGCAACCGGGACAGCGGCACCGGGGAGCTGTTTTTT

clone size: NA
J gene: TRBJ2-7
D gene: TRBD1
V gene: TRBV9
CDR3 protein: CASSLGWTGDYEQYF
CDR3 DNA: TGTGCCAGCAGCCTGGGGTGGACAGGGGACTACGAGCAGTACTTC

clone size: NA
J gene: TRBJ2-3
D gene: TRBD1
V gene: TRBV18
CDR3 protein: CASSPRTGFADTQYF
CDR3 DNA: TGTGCCAGCTCGCCAAGGACAGGCTTCGCGGATACGCAGTATTTT

clone size: NA
J gene: TRBJ1-2
D gene: NA
V gene: TRBV29-1
CDR3 protein: CSISGGHDYGYTF
CDR3 DNA: TGCAGCATATCCGGGGGGCATGACTATGGCTACACCTTC

clone size: NA
J gene: TRBJ2-3
D gene: NA
V gene: TRBV11-2
CDR3 protein: CASSLVGGWGDTQYF
CDR3 DNA: TGTGCCAGCAGCTTAGTTGGGGGCTGGGGGGATACGCAGTATTTT

clone size: NA
J gene: TRBJ2-1
D gene: TRBD2
V gene: TRBV4-1
CDR3 protein: CASSHLAGGYNEQFF
CDR3 DNA: TGCGCCAGCAGCCATTTAGCGGGAGGCTACAATGAGCAGTTCTTC

clone size: NA
J gene: TRBJ2-3
D gene: TRBD2
V gene: TRBV12-5
CDR3 protein: CASGLLSGTSGGSTDTQYF
CDR3 DNA: TGTGCTAGTGGTCTACTGTCCGGGACTAGCGGGGGTAGCACAGATACGCAGTATTTT

clone size: NA
J gene: TRBJ2-7
D gene: TRBD1
V gene: TRBV19
CDR3 protein: CASSANGQGARGEQYF
CDR3 DNA: TGTGCCAGTAGTGCAAACGGACAGGGCGCGAGGGGGGAGCAGTACTTC

clone size: NA
J gene: TRBJ2-7
D gene: TRBD2
V gene: TRBV28
CDR3 protein: CASSLTSVPEQYF
CDR3 DNA: TGTGCCAGCAGTTTGACTAGCGTGCCCGAGCAGTACTTC

clone size: NA
J gene: TRBJ2-5
D gene: TRBD2
V gene: TRBV5-4
CDR3 protein: CASSGGLAGALRETQYF
CDR3 DNA: TGTGCCAGCAGCGGGGGACTAGCGGGGGCCCTACGAGAGACCCAGTACTTC

clone size: NA
J gene: TRBJ2-7
D gene: TRBD1
V gene: TRBV15
CDR3 protein: CATAKGQGRREQYF
CDR3 DNA: TGTGCCACCGCCAAGGGACAGGGAAGGCGCGAGCAGTACTTC

clone size: NA
J gene: TRBJ2-5
D gene: NA
V gene: TRBV6-5
CDR3 protein: CASSKTLGGLETQYF
CDR3 DNA: TGTGCCAGCAGCAAAACCCTGGGGGGGCTGGAGACCCAGTACTTC

clone size: NA
J gene: TRBJ2-2
D gene: NA
V gene: TRBV7-2
CDR3 protein: CASSRGPGELFF
CDR3 DNA: TGTGCCAGCAGCCGAGGCCCCGGGGAGCTGTTTTTT

clone size: few
J gene: TRBJ2-7
D gene: TRBD2
V gene: TRBV29-1
CDR3 protein: CSGTSGVTYEQYF
CDR3 DNA: TGCAGCGGGACTAGCGGGGTAACCTACGAGCAGTACTTC

clone size: NA
J gene: TRBJ2-3
D gene: NA
V gene: TRBV5-4
CDR3 protein: CASSLKGRGFADTQYF
CDR3 DNA: TGTGCCAGCAGCTTGAAAGGCAGGGGCTTCGCAGATACGCAGTATTTT

clone size: NA
J gene: TRBJ1-1
D gene: NA
V gene: TRBV11-3
CDR3 protein: CASSLEGDYTEAFF
CDR3 DNA: TGTGCCAGCAGCTTAGAGGGGGACTACACTGAAGCTTTCTTT

clone size: NA
J gene: TRBJ1-1
D gene: NA
V gene: TRBV5-4
CDR3 protein: CASSTRRGTNTEAFF
CDR3 DNA: TGTGCCAGCAGCACACGCAGGGGAACGAACACTGAAGCTTTCTTT